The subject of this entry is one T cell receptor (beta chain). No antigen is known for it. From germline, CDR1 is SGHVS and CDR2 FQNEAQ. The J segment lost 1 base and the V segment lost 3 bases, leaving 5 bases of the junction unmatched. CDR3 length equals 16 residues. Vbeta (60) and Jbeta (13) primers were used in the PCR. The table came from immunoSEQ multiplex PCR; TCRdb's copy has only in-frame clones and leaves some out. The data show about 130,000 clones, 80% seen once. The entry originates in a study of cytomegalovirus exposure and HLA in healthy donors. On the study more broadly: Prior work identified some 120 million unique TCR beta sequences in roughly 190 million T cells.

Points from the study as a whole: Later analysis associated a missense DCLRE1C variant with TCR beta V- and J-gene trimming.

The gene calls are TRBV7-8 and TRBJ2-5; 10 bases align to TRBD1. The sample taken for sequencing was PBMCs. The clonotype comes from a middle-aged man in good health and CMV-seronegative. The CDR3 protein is CASSLPGTGAQETQYF. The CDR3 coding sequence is TGTGCCAGCAGCTTGCCCGGGACAGGGGCCCAAGAGACCCAGTACTTC.